These T cell receptor beta chains were read from a single sample in a study of shared clonotypes between healthy human individuals. Libraries were prepared by immunoSEQ multiplex PCR; TCRdb keeps only in-frame clonotypes and omits some of them. This sample has roughly 1,500,000 clones, with 97% to 99% found just once. Material: naive CD4+ T cells sorted from blood. All receptors derive from a young man in good health. CDR3s include the opening cysteine and the closing phenylalanine or tryptophan. D genes are given only for firm matches. Part of the rows lack a size; the others show once, few, many or a class for expanded clones.

CDR3aa: CASATSGHHNEQFF
CDR3nt: TGTGCCAGCGCCACTAGCGGGCACCACAATGAGCAGTTCTTC
abundance: NA
v_gene: TRBV11-3
len: 14
d_gene: TRBD2
j_gene: TRBJ2-1

CDR3aa: CASSLGLEETQYF
CDR3nt: TGTGCCAGCAGCTTAGGACTAGAAGAGACCCAGTACTTC
abundance: NA
v_gene: TRBV5-4
len: 13
d_gene: TRBD2
j_gene: TRBJ2-5

CDR3aa: CASSIGQRYATNEKLFF
CDR3nt: TGTGCCAGTAGTATAGGACAGCGCTATGCAACTAATGAAAAACTGTTTTTT
abundance: NA
v_gene: TRBV19
len: 17
d_gene: NA
j_gene: TRBJ1-4

CDR3aa: CASSVRDTDTQYF
CDR3nt: TGTGCCAGCTCAGTTCGGGATACAGATACGCAGTATTTT
abundance: NA
v_gene: TRBV18
len: 13
d_gene: NA
j_gene: TRBJ2-3

CDR3aa: CASIYGREGDEQFF
CDR3nt: TGTGCCAGTATATATGGCCGGGAAGGCGATGAGCAGTTCTTC
abundance: NA
v_gene: TRBV6-1
len: 14
d_gene: NA
j_gene: TRBJ2-1

CDR3aa: CASSPTGPRNTGELFF
CDR3nt: TGTGCCAGCAGTCCCACAGGCCCCCGGAACACCGGGGAGCTGTTTTTT
abundance: NA
v_gene: TRBV28
len: 16
d_gene: NA
j_gene: TRBJ2-2

CDR3aa: CASSSTGRGAGELFF
CDR3nt: TGTGCCAGCAGCTCCACCGGCAGGGGGGCCGGGGAGCTGTTTTTT
abundance: NA
v_gene: TRBV7-2
len: 15
d_gene: NA
j_gene: TRBJ2-2

CDR3aa: CASSEKGGRAREQYF
CDR3nt: TGTGCCAGCAGTGAAAAAGGTGGGAGGGCCAGGGAGCAGTACTTC
abundance: NA
v_gene: TRBV6-1
len: 15
d_gene: TRBD2
j_gene: TRBJ2-7

CDR3aa: CASSQWGPTDTQYF
CDR3nt: TGCGCCAGCAGCCAATGGGGGCCCACAGATACGCAGTATTTT
abundance: once
v_gene: TRBV4-3
len: 14
d_gene: NA
j_gene: TRBJ2-3

CDR3aa: CASSMGQMNTEAFF
CDR3nt: TGTGCCAGCAGCATGGGACAGATGAACACTGAAGCTTTCTTT
abundance: NA
v_gene: TRBV5-4
len: 14
d_gene: TRBD1
j_gene: TRBJ1-1

CDR3aa: CATSRDRRQGSLVSQHF
CDR3nt: TGTGCCACCAGCAGAGATCGGAGACAGGGGTCCCTGGTGTCCCAGCATTTT
abundance: NA
v_gene: TRBV15
len: 17
d_gene: TRBD1
j_gene: TRBJ1-5

CDR3aa: CAWSPGQGLFF
CDR3nt: TGTGCCTGGAGTCCTGGACAGGGCCTGTTTTTT
abundance: NA
v_gene: TRBV30
len: 11
d_gene: TRBD1
j_gene: TRBJ1-4

CDR3aa: CASSPGTTKDSGNTIYF
CDR3nt: TGTGCCAGCAGCCCCGGGACAACTAAAGACTCTGGAAACACCATATATTTT
abundance: NA
v_gene: TRBV7-9
len: 17
d_gene: NA
j_gene: TRBJ1-3

CDR3aa: CATRAGSYNEQFF
CDR3nt: TGTGCCACCCGAGCGGGATCCTACAATGAGCAGTTCTTC
abundance: NA
v_gene: TRBV6-1
len: 13
d_gene: TRBD2
j_gene: TRBJ2-1

CDR3aa: CASSYSGANTGELFF
CDR3nt: TGTGCCAGCAGTTACTCCGGGGCGAACACCGGGGAGCTGTTTTTT
abundance: NA
v_gene: TRBV6-5
len: 15
d_gene: NA
j_gene: TRBJ2-2

CDR3aa: CASSQDYEQYF
CDR3nt: TGTGCCAGCAGCCAAGACTACGAGCAGTACTTC
abundance: NA
v_gene: TRBV7-9
len: 11
d_gene: NA
j_gene: TRBJ2-7

CDR3aa: CATSRDLSSPGLKAYEQYF
CDR3nt: TGTGCCACCAGCAGAGATCTATCCAGCCCGGGACTCAAAGCCTACGAGCAGTACTTC
abundance: NA
v_gene: TRBV15
len: 19
d_gene: NA
j_gene: TRBJ2-7

CDR3aa: CASSTRDTSGNTIYF
CDR3nt: TGTGCCAGCAGCACCAGGGACACCTCTGGAAACACCATATATTTT
abundance: NA
v_gene: TRBV9
len: 15
d_gene: NA
j_gene: TRBJ1-3

CDR3aa: CASSFDRGTTEAFF
CDR3nt: TGTGCCAGCAGCTTCGACAGGGGCACCACTGAAGCTTTCTTT
abundance: NA
v_gene: TRBV5-4
len: 14
d_gene: TRBD1
j_gene: TRBJ1-1

CDR3aa: CASSPRPDPYEQYF
CDR3nt: TGCGCCAGCAGCCCCCGGCCCGACCCCTACGAGCAGTACTTC
abundance: NA
v_gene: TRBV5-1
len: 14
d_gene: NA
j_gene: TRBJ2-7

CDR3aa: CASSSPLAENYNEQFF
CDR3nt: TGTGCCAGTAGTAGCCCCCTAGCGGAGAATTACAATGAGCAGTTCTTC
abundance: NA
v_gene: TRBV19
len: 16
d_gene: TRBD2
j_gene: TRBJ2-1

CDR3aa: CASSYGRGAEAFF
CDR3nt: TGTGCCAGCAGCTATGGGAGGGGAGCTGAAGCTTTCTTT
abundance: NA
v_gene: TRBV11-2
len: 13
d_gene: NA
j_gene: TRBJ1-1

CDR3aa: CASSSLSGDSYNEQFF
CDR3nt: TGCGCCAGCAGCTCCCTTAGCGGGGATTCCTACAATGAGCAGTTCTTC
abundance: NA
v_gene: TRBV5-1
len: 16
d_gene: TRBD2
j_gene: TRBJ2-1

CDR3aa: CASFPSGTSSTDTQYF
CDR3nt: TGTGCCAGCTTTCCCAGCGGGACATCTAGCACAGATACGCAGTATTTT
abundance: NA
v_gene: TRBV28
len: 16
d_gene: NA
j_gene: TRBJ2-3

CDR3aa: CASSDHSGNTIYF
CDR3nt: TGTGCCAGCAGTGACCACTCTGGAAACACCATATATTTT
abundance: NA
v_gene: TRBV6-1
len: 13
d_gene: NA
j_gene: TRBJ1-3

CDR3aa: CASSKISGNTIYF
CDR3nt: TGTGCCAGCAGCAAGATCTCTGGAAACACCATATATTTT
abundance: NA
v_gene: TRBV7-9
len: 13
d_gene: NA
j_gene: TRBJ1-3

CDR3aa: CASSLAGGDYGYTF
CDR3nt: TGCGCCAGCAGCTTGGCTGGGGGGGACTATGGCTACACCTTC
abundance: NA
v_gene: TRBV5-1
len: 14
d_gene: NA
j_gene: TRBJ1-2

CDR3aa: CASSQRTGLVGSYNEQFF
CDR3nt: TGTGCCAGCAGCCAACGGACAGGGTTGGTGGGCTCCTACAATGAGCAGTTCTTC
abundance: once
v_gene: TRBV14
len: 18
d_gene: TRBD1
j_gene: TRBJ2-1

CDR3aa: CASSFWTEPLYEQYF
CDR3nt: TGTGCCAGCAGCTTCTGGACCGAGCCCCTATACGAGCAGTACTTC
abundance: NA
v_gene: TRBV7-6
len: 15
d_gene: NA
j_gene: TRBJ2-7

CDR3aa: CASSLAVVGPSREQYF
CDR3nt: TGTGCCAGCAGCCTGGCTGTGGTCGGACCGTCCCGCGAGCAGTACTTC
abundance: NA
v_gene: TRBV28
len: 16
d_gene: NA
j_gene: TRBJ2-7

CDR3aa: CASSPSGRAPEQYF
CDR3nt: TGTGCCAGCAGTCCAAGCGGGAGGGCCCCCGAGCAGTACTTC
abundance: NA
v_gene: TRBV28
len: 14
d_gene: TRBD2
j_gene: TRBJ2-7

CDR3aa: CASRQDSNEQFF
CDR3nt: TGTGCCAGCAGGCAGGACTCCAATGAGCAGTTCTTC
abundance: NA
v_gene: TRBV7-8
len: 12
d_gene: NA
j_gene: TRBJ2-1

CDR3aa: CASLSPGRGGSYEQYF
CDR3nt: TGTGCCAGTTTGTCTCCAGGGCGCGGGGGCTCCTACGAGCAGTACTTC
abundance: NA
v_gene: TRBV28
len: 16
d_gene: TRBD2
j_gene: TRBJ2-7

CDR3aa: CATSRESLGHADTQYF
CDR3nt: TGTGCCACCAGCAGAGAGAGCCTGGGACATGCAGATACGCAGTATTTT
abundance: NA
v_gene: TRBV15
len: 16
d_gene: NA
j_gene: TRBJ2-3

CDR3aa: CASSRHQGNTEAFF
CDR3nt: TGTGCCAGCAGCCGACACCAGGGGAACACTGAAGCTTTCTTT
abundance: few
v_gene: TRBV2
len: 14
d_gene: NA
j_gene: TRBJ1-1